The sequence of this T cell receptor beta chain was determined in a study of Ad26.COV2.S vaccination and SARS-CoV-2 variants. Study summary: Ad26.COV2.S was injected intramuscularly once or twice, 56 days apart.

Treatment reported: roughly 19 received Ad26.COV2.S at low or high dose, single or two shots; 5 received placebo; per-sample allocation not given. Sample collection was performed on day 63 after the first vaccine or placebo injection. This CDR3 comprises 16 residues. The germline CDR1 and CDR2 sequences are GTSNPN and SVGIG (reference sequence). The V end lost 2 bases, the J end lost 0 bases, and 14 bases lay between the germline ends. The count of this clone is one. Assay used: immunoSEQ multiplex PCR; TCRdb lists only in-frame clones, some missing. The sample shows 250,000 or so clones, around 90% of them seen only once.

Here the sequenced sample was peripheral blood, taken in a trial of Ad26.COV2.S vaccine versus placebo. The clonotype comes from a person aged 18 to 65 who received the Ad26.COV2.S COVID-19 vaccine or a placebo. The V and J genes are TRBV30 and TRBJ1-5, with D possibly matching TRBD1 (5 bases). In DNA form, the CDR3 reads TGTGCCTGGAGTCGCCCCCCGACAGATAGCAATCAGCCCCAGCATTTT. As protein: CAWSRPPTDSNQPQHF.